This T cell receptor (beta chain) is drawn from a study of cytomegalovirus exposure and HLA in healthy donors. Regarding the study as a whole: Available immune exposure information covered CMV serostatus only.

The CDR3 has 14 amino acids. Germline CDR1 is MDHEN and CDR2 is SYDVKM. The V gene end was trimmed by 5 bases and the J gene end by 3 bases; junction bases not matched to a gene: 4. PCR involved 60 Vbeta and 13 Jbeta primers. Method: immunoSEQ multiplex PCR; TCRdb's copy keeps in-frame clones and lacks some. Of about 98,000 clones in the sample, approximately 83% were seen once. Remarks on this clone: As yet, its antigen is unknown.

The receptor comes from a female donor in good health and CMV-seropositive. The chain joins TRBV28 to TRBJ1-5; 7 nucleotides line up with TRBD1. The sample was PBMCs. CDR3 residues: CASSTGQVNQPQHF. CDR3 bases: TGTGCCAGCAGTACAGGACAGGTCAATCAGCCCCAGCATTTT.